The text below deals with one TCR beta chain. The data stem from a study of T cell changes during pregnancy in multiple sclerosis. V dropped 6 bases and J dropped 2; count of bases not matched to a gene: 3. Germline V gene data show CDR1 as SNHLY and CDR2 as FYNNEI. The CDR3 covers 15 residues. TCRdb's copy holds only in-frame clones and misses some; the assay was immunoSEQ multiplex PCR. Among roughly 110,000 clones listed, around 93% were seen once. Sequenced material: peripheral blood, taken after pregnancy. This sequence was found in a female donor with multiple sclerosis, enrolled in a pregnancy study. The V gene is TRBV2, the J gene TRBJ2-3; 12 bases are shared with TRBD1. The chain's CDR3 is CASRGQGADTDTQYF. CDR3 DNA: TGTGCCAGCAGGGGACAGGGGGCTGACACAGATACGCAGTATTTT.